These T cell receptor beta chains were read from a single sample in a study of blood T cells in healthy people across ages. Using its own MiXCR run on the 5' RACE reads, TCRdb lists one record per CDR3 protein. The sample has around 400,000 distinct CDR3 sequences; approximately 47% are singletons. The specimen sequenced was blood. The receptors derive from a man aged 55 to 70 in good health. Each CDR3 is given with its conserved first and last residue. A D gene is named only where the DNA matches it firmly. Expanded clones get a size class; other rows say once, few or many, or leave the size out.

V gene	J gene	clone size	D gene	CDR3 protein	CDR3 DNA
TRBV10-3	TRBJ2-1	many	NA	CAISYGGGRAHNEQFF	TGTGCCATCAGCTACGGGGGAGGACGGGCCCACAATGAGCAGTTCTTC
TRBV15	TRBJ2-1	few	TRBD1	CATSQGAWDEQFF	TGTGCCACCAGTCAGGGGGCGTGGGATGAGCAGTTCTTC
TRBV3-1	TRBJ2-7	once	TRBD1	CASSTGVHEQYF	TGTGCCAGCAGCACAGGGGTCCACGAGCAGTACTTC
TRBV7-2	TRBJ2-7	NA	NA	CASSADRGGYEQYF	TGTGCCAGCAGCGCGGACCGTGGGGGCTACGAGCAGTACTTC
TRBV2	TRBJ2-1	NA	TRBD2	CASSPYSGGFGNEQFF	TGTGCCAGCAGCCCTTATAGCGGGGGGTTCGGGAATGAGCAGTTCTTC
TRBV27	TRBJ2-7	NA	TRBD1	CASKGTGEREQYF	TGTGCCAGCAAAGGGACAGGGGAGCGCGAGCAGTACTTC
TRBV28	TRBJ1-6	NA	TRBD1	CASSHRTGSSYNSPLHF	TGTGCCAGCAGCCACCGGACAGGGAGCTCCTATAATTCACCCCTCCACTTT
TRBV20-1	TRBJ2-5	NA	NA	CSAPGPQETQYF	TGCAGTGCCCCAGGACCCCAAGAGACCCAGTACTTC
TRBV12-3/TRBV12-4	TRBJ2-5	NA	NA	CASSPGVVGTQYF	TGTGCCAGCAGTCCGGGGGTTGTTGGGACCCAGTACTTC
TRBV15	TRBJ2-3	NA	NA	CATSRDKWDTQYF	TGTGCCACCAGCAGAGATAAGTGGGATACGCAGTATTTT
TRBV20-1	TRBJ2-1	NA	NA	CSAGDTPKGLISYNEQFF	TGCAGTGCTGGCGACACCCCTAAGGGGTTGATATCCTACAATGAGCAGTTCTTC
TRBV10-3	TRBJ1-1	NA	TRBD1	CAIRDSPPKGAKAFF	TGTGCCATCAGAGATTCCCCGCCAAAGGGGGCCAAAGCTTTCTTT
TRBV9	TRBJ2-5	few	TRBD1	CASSPRPGQGLQETQYF	TGTGCCAGCAGCCCCAGACCGGGACAGGGTCTCCAAGAGACCCAGTACTTC
TRBV4-2	TRBJ1-1	NA	NA	CASSQEGSSEAFF	TGTGCCAGCAGCCAAGAAGGTTCGAGTGAAGCTTTCTTT
TRBV4-1	TRBJ2-5	NA	NA	CASSQDSQGGQETQYF	TGCGCCAGCAGCCAAGATTCCCAGGGCGGACAAGAGACCCAGTACTTC
TRBV21-1	TRBJ2-6	NA	NA	CASSKGGGRDSHSGANVLTF	TGTGCCAGCAGCAAAGGGGGAGGGCGGGACTCCCACTCTGGGGCCAACGTCCTGACTTTC
TRBV6-2/TRBV6-3	TRBJ1-2	NA	NA	CASNNRDGDRAYGYTF	TGTGCCAGCAATAACCGGGACGGTGATCGCGCCTATGGCTACACCTTC
TRBV27	TRBJ1-1	few	TRBD1	CASSPQQGVNTEAFF	TGTGCCAGCAGTCCTCAACAGGGGGTGAACACTGAAGCTTTCTTT
TRBV20-1	TRBJ2-1	few	NA	CSARVDVSYNEQFF	TGCAGTGCTAGAGTGGACGTCTCCTACAATGAGCAGTTCTTC
TRBV27	TRBJ2-1	few	NA	CASSLSQGAGHNEQFF	TGTGCCAGCAGTTTATCGCAAGGGGCGGGTCACAATGAGCAGTTCTTC
TRBV30	TRBJ2-6	NA	TRBD1	CAWWDRARLSGANVLTF	TGTGCCTGGTGGGACAGGGCCCGTCTCTCTGGGGCCAACGTCCTGACTTTC
TRBV4-1	TRBJ2-1	NA	NA	CASSQAVRDNEQFF	TGCGCCAGCAGCCAAGCGGTCAGAGACAATGAGCAGTTCTTC
TRBV7-9	TRBJ1-2	few	NA	CASSFLTERSGYTF	TGTGCCAGCAGCTTTTTAACAGAACGAAGTGGCTACACCTTC
TRBV7-2	TRBJ2-3	NA	NA	CASSSLNFNTQYF	TGTGCCAGCAGCTCACTAAATTTCAATACGCAGTATTTT
TRBV29-1	TRBJ2-3	few	TRBD1	CSPGTGAGDWNTDTQYF	TGCAGCCCTGGGACAGGGGCGGGAGATTGGAACACAGATACGCAGTATTTT
TRBV9	TRBJ2-3	NA	NA	CASSGVDLGTQYF	TGTGCCAGCAGCGGAGTAGACTTAGGTACGCAGTATTTT
TRBV29-1	TRBJ2-1	many	TRBD1	CSTGTGIDEQFF	TGCAGCACCGGGACAGGGATCGATGAGCAGTTCTTC